The clone carrying this T cell receptor (beta chain) appeared a single time. The V end lost 5 bases, the J end lost 0 bases, and 19 bases lay between the germline ends. The CDR3 loop spans 17 amino acids. Germline V gene data show CDR1 as MRHNA and CDR2 as SNTAGT. This specimen belongs to a study of T cell changes during pregnancy in multiple sclerosis. The repertoire was sequenced with immunoSEQ multiplex PCR; TCRdb's copy has only in-frame clones and lacks some. This table has fewer than 140,000 clones, more than 80% appearing once. The V call is TRBV6-4, the J call TRBJ1-2, with D perhaps TRBD1 (6 bases). The starting material was peripheral blood, obtained before pregnancy. This TCR derives from a female donor with multiple sclerosis, enrolled in a pregnancy study. The DNA for the CDR3 is TGTGCCAGCAGTTCTCGTGGACAGCTTCTACCTAACTATGGCTACACCTTC. This encodes CASSSRGQLLPNYGYTF.